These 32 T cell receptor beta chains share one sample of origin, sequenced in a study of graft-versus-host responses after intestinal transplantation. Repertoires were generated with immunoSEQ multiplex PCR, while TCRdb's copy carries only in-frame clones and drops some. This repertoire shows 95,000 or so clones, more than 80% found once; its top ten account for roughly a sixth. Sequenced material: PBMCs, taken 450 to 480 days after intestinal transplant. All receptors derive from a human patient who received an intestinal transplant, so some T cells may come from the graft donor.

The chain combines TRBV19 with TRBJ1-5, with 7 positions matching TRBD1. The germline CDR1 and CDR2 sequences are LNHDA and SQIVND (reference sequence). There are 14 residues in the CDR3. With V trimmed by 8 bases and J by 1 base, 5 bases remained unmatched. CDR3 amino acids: CASQQGGSNQPQHF. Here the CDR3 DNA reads TGTGCCAGTCAGCAGGGGGGGAGCAATCAGCCCCAGCATTTT.

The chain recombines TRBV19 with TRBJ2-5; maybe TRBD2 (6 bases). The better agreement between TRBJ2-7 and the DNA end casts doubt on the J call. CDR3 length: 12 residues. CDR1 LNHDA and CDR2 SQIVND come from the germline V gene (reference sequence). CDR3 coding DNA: TGTGCCAGTATCCTGACGGGGGTCGAGCAGTACTTC. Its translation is CASILTGVEQYF.

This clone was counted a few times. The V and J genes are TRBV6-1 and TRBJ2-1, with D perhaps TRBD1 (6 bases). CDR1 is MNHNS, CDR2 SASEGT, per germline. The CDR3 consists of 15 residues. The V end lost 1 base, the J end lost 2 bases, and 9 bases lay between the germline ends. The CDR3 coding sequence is TGTGCCAGCAGTGAAGAGGACAGCGCCTACAATGAGCAGTTCTTC. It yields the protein CASSEEDSAYNEQFF.

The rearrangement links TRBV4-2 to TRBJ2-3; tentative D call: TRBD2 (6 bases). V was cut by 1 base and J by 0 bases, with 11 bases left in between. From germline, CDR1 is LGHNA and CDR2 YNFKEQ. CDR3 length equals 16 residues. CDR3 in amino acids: CASSQGGGTSTDTQYF. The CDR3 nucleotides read TGTGCCAGCAGCCAAGGGGGCGGGACTAGCACAGATACGCAGTATTTT.

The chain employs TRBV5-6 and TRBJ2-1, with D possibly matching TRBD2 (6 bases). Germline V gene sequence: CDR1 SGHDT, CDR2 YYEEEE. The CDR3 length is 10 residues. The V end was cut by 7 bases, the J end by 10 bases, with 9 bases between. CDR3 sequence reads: CASGTPEQFF. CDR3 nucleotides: TGTGCCAGCGGGACTCCAGAGCAGTTCTTC.

The CDR3: CASSEGWYEQYF. For the CDR3, the DNA is TGCGCCAGCAGTGAGGGCTGGTACGAGCAGTACTTC. This chain connects TRBV10-2 to TRBJ2-7, with D uncertain. V lost 2 bases, J lost 4 bases, and 6 bases lay in between. The CDR3 is made up of 12 amino acids. Germline-derived CDR1 and CDR2 are WSHSY and SAAADI.

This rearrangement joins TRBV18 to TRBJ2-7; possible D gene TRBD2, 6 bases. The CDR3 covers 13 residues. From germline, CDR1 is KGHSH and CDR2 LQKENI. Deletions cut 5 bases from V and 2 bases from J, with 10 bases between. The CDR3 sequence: CASSVGLTYEQYF. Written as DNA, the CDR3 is TGTGCCAGCTCAGTGGGACTGACCTACGAGCAGTACTTC.

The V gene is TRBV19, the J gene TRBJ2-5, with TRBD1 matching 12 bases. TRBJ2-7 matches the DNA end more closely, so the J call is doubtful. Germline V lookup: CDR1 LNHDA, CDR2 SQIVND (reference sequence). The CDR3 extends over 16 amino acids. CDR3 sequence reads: CASSIAGTGGAYEQYF. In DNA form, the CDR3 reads TGTGCCAGTAGTATAGCCGGGACAGGGGGCGCCTACGAGCAGTACTTC.

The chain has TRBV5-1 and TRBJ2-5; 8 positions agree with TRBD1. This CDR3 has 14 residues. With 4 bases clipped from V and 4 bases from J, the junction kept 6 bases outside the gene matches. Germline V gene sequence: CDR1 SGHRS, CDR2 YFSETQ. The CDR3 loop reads CASSTDRGGETQYF. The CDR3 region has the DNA TGCGCCAGCAGCACCGACAGGGGAGGAGAGACCCAGTACTTC.

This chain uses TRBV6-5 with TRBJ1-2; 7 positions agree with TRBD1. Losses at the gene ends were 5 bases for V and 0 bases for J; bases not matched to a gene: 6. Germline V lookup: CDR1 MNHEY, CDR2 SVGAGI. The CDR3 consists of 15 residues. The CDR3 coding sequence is TGTGCCAGCAGTCAATACAGGGGAACTAACTATGGCTACACCTTC. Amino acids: CASSQYRGTNYGYTF.

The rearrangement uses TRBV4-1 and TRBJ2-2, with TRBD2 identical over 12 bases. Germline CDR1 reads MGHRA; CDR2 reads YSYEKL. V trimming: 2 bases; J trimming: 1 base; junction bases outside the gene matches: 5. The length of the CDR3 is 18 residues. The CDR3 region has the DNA TGCGCCAGCAGCCAACGAACTAGCGGGGGGATGAACACCGGGGAGCTGTTTTTT. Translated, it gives CASSQRTSGGMNTGELFF.

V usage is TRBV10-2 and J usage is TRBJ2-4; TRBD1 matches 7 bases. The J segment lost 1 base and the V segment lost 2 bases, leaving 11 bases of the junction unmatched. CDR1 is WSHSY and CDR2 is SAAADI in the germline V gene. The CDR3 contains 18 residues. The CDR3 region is CASSERGSRGTAKNIQYF. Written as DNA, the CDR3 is TGCGCCAGCAGTGAGAGGGGTAGCAGGGGGACCGCCAAAAACATTCAGTACTTC.

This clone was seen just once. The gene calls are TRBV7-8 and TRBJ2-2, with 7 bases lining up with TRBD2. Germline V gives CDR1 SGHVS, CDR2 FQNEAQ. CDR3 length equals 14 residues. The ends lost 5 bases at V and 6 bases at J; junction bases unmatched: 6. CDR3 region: CASSVVGGAGELFF. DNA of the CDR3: TGTGCCAGCAGCGTCGTGGGGGGGGCCGGGGAGCTGTTTTTT.

As DNA, the CDR3 is TGTGCCAGCAACTCAGAGGCCTTAGGGGCTGGAAACACCATATATTTT. Translated: CASNSEALGAGNTIYF. V and J are TRBV2 and TRBJ1-3; the D gene is possibly TRBD1 (5 bases). The CDR3 sequence is 16 residues long. Trimming took 7 bases from V and 2 from J, leaving 18 bases between them. Germline loops: CDR1 SNHLY, CDR2 FYNNEI.

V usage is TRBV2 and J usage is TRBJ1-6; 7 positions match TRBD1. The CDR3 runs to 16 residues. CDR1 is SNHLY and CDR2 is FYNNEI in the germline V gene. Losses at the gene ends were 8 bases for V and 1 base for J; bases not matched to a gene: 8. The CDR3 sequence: CASRTQGFSYNSPLHF. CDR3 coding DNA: TGTGCCAGCCGAACACAGGGGTTTTCCTATAATTCACCCCTCCACTTT.

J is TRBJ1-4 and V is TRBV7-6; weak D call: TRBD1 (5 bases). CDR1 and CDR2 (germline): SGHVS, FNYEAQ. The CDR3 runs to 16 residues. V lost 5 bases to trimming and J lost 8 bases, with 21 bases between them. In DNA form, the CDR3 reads TGTGCCAGCAGCCCCCACCGCCCAGGGTTAGAGGAAAAACTGTTTTTT. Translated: CASSPHRPGLEEKLFF.

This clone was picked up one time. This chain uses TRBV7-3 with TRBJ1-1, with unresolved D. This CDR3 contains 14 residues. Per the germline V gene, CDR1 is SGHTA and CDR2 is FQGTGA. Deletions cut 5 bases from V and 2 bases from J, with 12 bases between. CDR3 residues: CASSPRQVNTEAFF. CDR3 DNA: TGTGCCAGCAGCCCCCGGCAGGTAAACACTGAAGCTTTCTTT.

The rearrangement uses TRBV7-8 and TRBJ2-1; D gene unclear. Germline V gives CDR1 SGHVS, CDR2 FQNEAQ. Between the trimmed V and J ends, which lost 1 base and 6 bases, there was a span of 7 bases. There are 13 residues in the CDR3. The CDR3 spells CASSLGVVNEQFF. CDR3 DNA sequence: TGTGCCAGCAGCTTAGGGGTGGTCAATGAGCAGTTCTTC.

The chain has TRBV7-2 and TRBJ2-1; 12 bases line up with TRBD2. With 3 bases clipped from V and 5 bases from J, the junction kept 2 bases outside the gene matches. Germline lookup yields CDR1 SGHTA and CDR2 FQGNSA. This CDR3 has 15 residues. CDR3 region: CASSFRLAGDNEQFF. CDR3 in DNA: TGTGCCAGCAGCTTCCGACTAGCGGGGGACAATGAGCAGTTCTTC.

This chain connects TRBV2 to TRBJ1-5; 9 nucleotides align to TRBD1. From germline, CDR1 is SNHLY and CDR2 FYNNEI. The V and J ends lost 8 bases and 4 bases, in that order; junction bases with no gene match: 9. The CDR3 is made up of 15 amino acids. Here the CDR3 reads CASGIETGGNQPQHF. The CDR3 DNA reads TGTGCCAGCGGAATAGAGACAGGGGGTAATCAGCCCCAGCATTTT.

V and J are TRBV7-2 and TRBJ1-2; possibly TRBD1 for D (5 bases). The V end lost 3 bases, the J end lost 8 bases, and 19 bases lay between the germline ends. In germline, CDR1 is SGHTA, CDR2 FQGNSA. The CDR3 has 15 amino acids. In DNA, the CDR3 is TGTGCCAGCAGCTTCACAGGTTCTCCTAGGGAGGGCTACACCTTC. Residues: CASSFTGSPREGYTF.

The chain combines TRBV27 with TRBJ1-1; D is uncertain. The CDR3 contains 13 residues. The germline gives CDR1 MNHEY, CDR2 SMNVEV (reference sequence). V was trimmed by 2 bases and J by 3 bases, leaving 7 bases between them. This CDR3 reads CASSLIPYTEAFF. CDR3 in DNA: TGTGCCAGCAGTTTAATCCCTTACACTGAAGCTTTCTTT.

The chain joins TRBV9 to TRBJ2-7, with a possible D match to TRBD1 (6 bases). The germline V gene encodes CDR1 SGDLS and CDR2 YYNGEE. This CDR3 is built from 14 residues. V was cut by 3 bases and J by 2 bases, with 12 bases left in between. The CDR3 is CASSGVDRPYEQYF. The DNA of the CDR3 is TGTGCCAGCAGCGGAGTCGACAGGCCCTACGAGCAGTACTTC.

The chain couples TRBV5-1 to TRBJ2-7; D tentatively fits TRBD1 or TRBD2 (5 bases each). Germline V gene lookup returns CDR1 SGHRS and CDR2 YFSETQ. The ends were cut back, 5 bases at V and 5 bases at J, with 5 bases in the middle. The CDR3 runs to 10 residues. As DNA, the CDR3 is TGCGCCAGCAGGGGGGACGAGCAGTACTTC. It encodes CASRGDEQYF.

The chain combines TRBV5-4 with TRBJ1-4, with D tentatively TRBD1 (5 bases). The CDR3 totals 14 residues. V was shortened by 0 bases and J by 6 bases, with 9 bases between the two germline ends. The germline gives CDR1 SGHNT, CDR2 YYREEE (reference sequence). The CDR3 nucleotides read TGTGCCAGCAGCTTGGGGGGGTTAGATGAAAAACTGTTTTTT. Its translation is CASSLGGLDEKLFF.

This CDR3 is CASNTGGTEAFF. As DNA, the CDR3 is TGCGCCAGCAACACCGGAGGAACTGAAGCTTTCTTT. The J gene is TRBJ1-1, the V gene TRBV5-1; D not certain. This CDR3 spans 12 amino acids. The V end was cut by 6 bases, the J end by 5 bases, with 11 bases between. Germline V gives CDR1 SGHRS, CDR2 YFSETQ. Using reference TRBV5-1 and TRBJ1-1 for the parts outside the CDR3, the full variable domain is KAGVTQTPRYLIKTRGQQVTLSCSPISGHRSVSWYQQTPGQGLQFLFEYFSETQRNKGNFPGRFSGRQFSNSRSEMNVSTLELGDSALYLCASNTGGTEAFFGQGTRLTVV.

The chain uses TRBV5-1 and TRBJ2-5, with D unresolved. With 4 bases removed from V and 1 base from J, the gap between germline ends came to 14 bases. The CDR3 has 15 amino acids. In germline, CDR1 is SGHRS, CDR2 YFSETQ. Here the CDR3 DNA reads TGCGCCAGCAGCCCCCCCGCCACCTTCCAAGAGACCCAGTACTTC. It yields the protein CASSPPATFQETQYF. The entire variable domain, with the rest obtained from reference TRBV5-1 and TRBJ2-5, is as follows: KAGVTQTPRYLIKTRGQQVTLSCSPISGHRSVSWYQQTPGQGLQFLFEYFSETQRNKGNFPGRFSGRQFSNSRSEMNVSTLELGDSALYLCASSPPATFQETQYFGPGTRLLVL.

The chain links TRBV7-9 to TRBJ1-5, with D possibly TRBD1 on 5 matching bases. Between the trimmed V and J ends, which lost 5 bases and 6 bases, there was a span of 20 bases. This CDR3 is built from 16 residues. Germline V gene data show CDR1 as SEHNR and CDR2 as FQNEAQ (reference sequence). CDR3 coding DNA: TGTGCCAGCAGCCCGATTTTGGGGGGATCGGGTCAGCCCCAGCATTTT. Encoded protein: CASSPILGGSGQPQHF.

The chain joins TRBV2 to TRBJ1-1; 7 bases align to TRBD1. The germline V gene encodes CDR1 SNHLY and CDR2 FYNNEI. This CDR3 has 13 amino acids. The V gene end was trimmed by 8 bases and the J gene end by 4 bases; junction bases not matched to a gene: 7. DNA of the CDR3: TGTGCCAGCCTGACAGGGAGCGGCACTGAAGCTTTCTTT. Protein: CASLTGSGTEAFF.

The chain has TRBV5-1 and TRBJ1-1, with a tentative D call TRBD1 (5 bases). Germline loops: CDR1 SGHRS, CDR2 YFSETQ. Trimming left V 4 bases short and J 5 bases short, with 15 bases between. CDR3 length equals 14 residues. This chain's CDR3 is CASSRNTGLTEAFF. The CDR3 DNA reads TGCGCCAGCAGCCGTAATACAGGATTAACTGAAGCTTTCTTT.

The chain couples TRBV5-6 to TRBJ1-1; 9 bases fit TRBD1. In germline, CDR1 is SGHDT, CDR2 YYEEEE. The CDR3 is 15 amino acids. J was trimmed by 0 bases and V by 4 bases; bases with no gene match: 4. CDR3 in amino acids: CASSPGQGLNTEAFF. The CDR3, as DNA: TGTGCCAGCAGCCCCGGACAGGGGCTGAACACTGAAGCTTTCTTT.

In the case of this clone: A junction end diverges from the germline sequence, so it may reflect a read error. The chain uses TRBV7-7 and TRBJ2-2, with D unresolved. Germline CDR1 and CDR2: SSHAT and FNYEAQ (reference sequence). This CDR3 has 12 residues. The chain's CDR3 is CASSLGKGELFF. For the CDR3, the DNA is TGTGCTAGCAGCTTGGGGAAGGGGGAGCTGTTTTTT.